These 11 T cell receptor beta chains were all obtained from the same sample, sequenced in a study of control samples from healthy donors and cancer patients. TCRdb's table, derived via immunoSEQ multiplex PCR, lists solely in-frame clones and lacks some. The sample has 65,000 to 75,000 clones, about 88% seen once. The sequenced sample was blood. Receptors originate from a woman in her forties or fifties in good health.

This clone was observed once. The chain is built from TRBV5-5 and TRBJ2-7; no clear D. CDR1 is SGHKS and CDR2 is YYEKEE in the germline V gene (reference sequence). The CDR3 spans 10 residues. Trimming removed 5 bases at V and 1 base at J, with 1 base between. In DNA, the CDR3 is TGTGCCAGCAGTTCCTACGAGCAGTACTTC. Amino acids: CASSSYEQYF. The entire variable domain, with the rest obtained from reference TRBV5-5 and TRBJ2-7, is as follows: DAGVTQSPTHLIKTRGQQVTLRCSPISGHKSVSWYQQVLGQGPQFIFQYYEKEERGRGNFPDRFSARQFPNYSSELNVNALLLGDSALYLCASSSYEQYFGPGTRLTVT.

J is TRBJ2-1 and V is TRBV7-2; D is uncertain. With 5 bases removed from V and 7 bases from J, the gap between germline ends came to 12 bases. Germline V gene sequence: CDR1 SGHTA, CDR2 FQGNSA. The CDR3 runs 13 residues. The DNA for the CDR3 is TGTGCCAGCAGCAACTACCTGGAAAATGAGCAGTTCTTC. Amino acid sequence: CASSNYLENEQFF.

The chain combines TRBV27 with TRBJ1-5; TRBD1 aligns across 7 bases. V shed 6 bases and J 7 bases; nucleotides not matched to a gene: 6. Germline lookup yields CDR1 MNHEY and CDR2 SMNVEV (reference sequence). This CDR3 region has 13 residues. The CDR3 bases are TGTGCCAGCAGCAAGACAGGGAGACAGCCCCAGCATTTT. It translates to CASSKTGRQPQHF.

V is TRBV25-1 and J is TRBJ2-3; D may be TRBD1 (5 bases). CDR1 is MGHDK and CDR2 is SYGVNS in the germline V gene. V was trimmed by 4 bases and J by 11 bases, leaving 10 bases between them. The CDR3 sequence is 11 residues long. CDR3 sequence reads: CASSAPQGQYF. The CDR3 region has the DNA TGTGCCAGCAGTGCCCCTCAGGGGCAGTATTTT.

This sequence joins TRBV18 and TRBJ2-1, with a tentative D call TRBD2 (5 bases). Between the trimmed V and J ends, which lost 6 bases and 7 bases, there was a span of 13 bases. The CDR3 totals 13 residues. Germline-derived CDR1 and CDR2 are KGHSH and LQKENI. The CDR3 loop is CASSREELNEQFF. CDR3 DNA sequence: TGTGCCAGCTCTCGGGAAGAACTAAATGAGCAGTTCTTC.

The J gene is TRBJ2-3, the V gene TRBV6-6, with D possibly TRBD2 on 6 matching bases. The V gene's germline CDR1 is MNHNY and CDR2 SVGAGI (reference sequence). V lost 6 bases, J lost 1 base, and 17 bases lay in between. CDR3 length equals 16 residues. The chain's CDR3 is CASSSPPGGRTDTQYF. CDR3 DNA: TGTGCCAGCAGCAGCCCTCCCGGGGGACGCACAGATACGCAGTATTTT.

The chain combines TRBV2 with TRBJ2-2; no definite D call. The CDR3 is 14 residues long. The V and J ends lost 9 bases and 0 bases respectively, with 11 bases between them. From germline, CDR1 is SNHLY and CDR2 FYNNEI. CDR3 region: CASTIRANTGELFF. The CDR3 DNA reads as TGTGCCAGTACCATCCGAGCGAACACCGGGGAGCTGTTTTTT. Filled out from reference TRBV2 and TRBJ2-2, the complete variable domain reads EPEVTQTPSHQVTQMGQEVILRCVPISNHLYFYWYRQILGQKVEFLVSFYNNEISEKSEIFDDQFSVERPDGSNFTLKIRSTKLEDSAMYFCASTIRANTGELFFGEGSRLTVL.

This clone came up a few times. The J gene is TRBJ2-1, the V gene TRBV3-1 (or the pseudogene TRBV3-2); either TRBD1 or TRBD2 may supply D (5 bases each). The V gene lost 4 bases and the J gene lost 9 bases, with 16 bases spanning the gap. Germline V gene sequence: CDR1 LGHDT, CDR2 YNNKEL (reference sequence). The CDR3 contains 14 residues. The CDR3 DNA reads TGTGCCAGCAGCCCCACCGGGGCAGCGTTTGAGCAGTTCTTC. Amino acids: CASSPTGAAFEQFF.

V and J are TRBV21-1 and TRBJ2-5; TRBD1 was called by the table and not checked on the DNA. TRBV21-1 is deemed a pseudogene. This CDR3 has 16 residues. CDR3 protein: CASSKAHRRGRETQYF. The CDR3 coding sequence is TGTGCCAGCAGCAAAGCCCATCGCAGGGGGCGGGAGACCCAGTACTTC.

The chain couples TRBV10-3 to TRBJ1-6, with D possibly being TRBD1 (5 bases). CDR3 size: 14 residues. V dropped 6 bases and J dropped 7 bases, with 13 bases sitting between them. Germline assignment: CDR1 ENHRY and CDR2 SYGVKD. The CDR3 coding sequence is TGTGCCATCAGCCAACCGGGGGGGAATTCACCCCTCCACTTT. This translates into CAISQPGGNSPLHF.

CDR3 sequence reads: CASSRWEGYEQYF. The CDR3 DNA reads TGTGCCAGCAGCAGGTGGGAGGGATACGAGCAGTACTTC. The chain carries TRBV21-1 and TRBJ2-7; the D call TRBD2 from the table was never checked on the DNA. TRBV21-1 is a pseudogene locus. This CDR3 is 13 amino acids long.